Sequencing of this T cell receptor (beta chain) was carried out in a study of cytomegalovirus exposure and HLA in healthy donors. Study-level points and caveats: Reportedly, cytomegalovirus status was diagnosed with high sensitivity and specificity. Most sequenced TCRs were rare (though some public TCRs occurred in many donors). A list of 150 to 200 TCR beta chains associated with cytomegalovirus was given.

Per the germline V gene, CDR1 is ENHRY and CDR2 is SYGVKD. Losses at the gene ends were 6 bases for V and 8 bases for J; bases not matched to a gene: 15. The CDR3 runs 15 residues. Sequenced by immunoSEQ multiplex PCR; TCRdb stores in-frame clones only, minus some. Of 86,000 or so clones in the sample, approximately 95% were seen once. Turning to this clone: The antigen is undetermined.

Sequencing was performed on PBMCs. The sequence came from a man between 18 and 29 years old in good health and CMV-seropositive. The chain uses TRBV10-3 and TRBJ1-1; TRBD1 matches at 7 bases. DNA of the CDR3: TGTGCCATCAGGACCGGCTTCACAGGGGCGCAGGAAGCTTTCTTT. Encoded protein: CAIRTGFTGAQEAFF.